The 32 T cell receptor beta chains listed next were all sequenced from one sample in a study of blood T cell repertoires in COVID-19. Sequenced by immunoSEQ multiplex PCR; TCRdb stores in-frame clones only, minus some. This table has approximately 110,000 clones, approximately 85% appearing once. Material: peripheral blood. Receptors were obtained from a human donor in a cohort sampled during active COVID-19.

The rearrangement links TRBV28 to TRBJ1-2; 7 bases agree with TRBD1. With 5 bases clipped from V and 7 bases from J, the junction kept 7 bases outside the gene matches. Germline lookup yields CDR1 MDHEN and CDR2 SYDVKM. The CDR3 has 13 residues. CDR3 sequence: CASSAGGGAGYTF. In nucleotides, the CDR3 is TGTGCCAGCAGTGCAGGAGGGGGCGCTGGCTACACCTTC.

V usage is TRBV30 and J usage is TRBJ2-7; a possible D gene is TRBD1 (6 bases). The CDR3 contains 13 residues. Looked up from germline, CDR1 is GTSNPN and CDR2 is SVGIG (reference sequence). V was pared by 1 base and J by 5 bases, with 12 bases between. The CDR3: CAWSAARGHEQYF. The CDR3, as DNA: TGTGCCTGGAGTGCTGCCAGGGGTCACGAGCAGTACTTC.

This chain joins TRBV30 and TRBJ2-3; 7 positions match TRBD2. CDR1 and CDR2 from the germline V gene are GTSNPN and SVGIG (reference sequence). The V and J ends lost 3 bases and 6 bases, in that order; junction bases with no gene match: 12. The CDR3 runs 15 residues. The CDR3 loop is CAWSGEGPQWDTQYF. CDR3 DNA sequence: TGTGCCTGGAGCGGGGAGGGTCCCCAATGGGATACGCAGTATTTT.

The chain has TRBV12-3 or TRBV12-4 and TRBJ2-3; D call uncertain. V was shortened by 5 bases and J by 3 bases, with 3 bases between the two germline ends. The CDR3 totals 11 residues. CDR3 in amino acids: CASSRTDTQYF. The CDR3 region has the DNA TGTGCCAGCAGTCGGACAGATACGCAGTATTTT.

The rearrangement uses TRBV5-1 and TRBJ1-6; no clear D gene. This CDR3 comprises 14 residues. V was clipped by 3 bases and J by 7 bases, with 11 bases between them. CDR1 and CDR2 (germline): SGHRS, YFSETQ. CDR3 DNA: TGCGCCAGCAGCTCGGCGGGCGAGAATTCACCCCTCCACTTT. Protein product: CASSSAGENSPLHF.

In this sample, this clone turned up a few times. This chain joins TRBV6-4 and TRBJ2-2; no clear D. With 5 bases removed from V and 4 bases from J, the gap between germline ends came to 14 bases. CDR3 length equals 15 residues. CDR1 is MRHNA and CDR2 is SNTAGT in the germline V gene. For the CDR3, the DNA is TGTGCCAGCAGTTTTTTAATAAATTTCACCGGGGAGCTGTTTTTT. Amino acids: CASSFLINFTGELFF.

The genes are TRBV5-6 and TRBJ2-7; D is perhaps TRBD2 (5 bases). V was shortened by 0 bases and J by 5 bases, with 9 bases between the two germline ends. The CDR3 contains 13 residues. From germline, CDR1 is SGHDT and CDR2 YYEEEE. CDR3 residues: CASSLALADEQYF. CDR3 nucleotides: TGTGCCAGCAGCTTGGCGCTAGCCGACGAGCAGTACTTC.

The chain joins TRBV20-1 to TRBJ1-1; D unclear. CDR3 length: 8 amino acids. Trimming took 6 bases from V and 12 from J, leaving 8 bases between them. Per germline, CDR1 DFQATT and CDR2 SNEGSKA (reference sequence). DNA for the CDR3: TGCAGTGCCTCCGGGACTTTCTTT. Its protein is CSASGTFF.

Concerning this clone itself: The germline gene is not matched at one end of the junction; a read error may be the cause. The rearrangement uses TRBV11-3 and TRBJ1-2; D uncertain. The CDR3 has 14 amino acids. Germline V gene data show CDR1 as SGHNT and CDR2 as YENEEA. This chain's CDR3 is CASSLDSPVPIENF. As DNA, the CDR3 is TGTGCCAGCAGCTTAGATTCCCCCGTCCCTATCGAAAACTTC.

V and J are TRBV10-1 and TRBJ1-1; TRBD1 agrees at 7 bases. The CDR3 totals 12 residues. After removal of 8 bases from V and 4 bases from J, the junction contained 4 bases not matched to a gene. Germline V gene lookup returns CDR1 WNHNN and CDR2 SYGVQD (reference sequence). The CDR3 reads CASGDRVTEAFF. The CDR3 DNA follows: TGCGCCAGCGGAGACAGGGTCACTGAAGCTTTCTTT.

The rearrangement joins TRBV28 to TRBJ1-4; D not certain. Germline CDR1 and CDR2: MDHEN and SYDVKM. With 6 bases removed from V and 7 bases from J, the gap between germline ends came to 9 bases. There are 12 residues in the CDR3. CDR3 region: CASRSSGEKLFF. CDR3 in DNA: TGTGCCAGCAGGAGCTCTGGTGAAAAACTGTTTTTT.

The V and J genes are TRBV18 and TRBJ2-3, with 13 nucleotides matching TRBD2. Per the germline V gene, CDR1 is KGHSH and CDR2 is LQKENI. Trimming removed 3 bases from V and 5 bases from J; junction bases left unmatched: 5. The CDR3 is 16 residues long. The DNA for the CDR3 is TGTGCCAGCTCACCGGGACTAGCGGGATCGGGAGATACGCAGTATTTT. Translating it yields CASSPGLAGSGDTQYF.

This clone was seen at least ten times. The chain is built from TRBV7-9 and TRBJ2-2; D might be TRBD2 (7 bases). This CDR3 has 17 residues. Trimming cost V 5 bases and J 5 bases, with 21 bases left between them. CDR1 and CDR2 from the germline V gene are SEHNR and FQNEAQ (reference sequence). CDR3 protein: CASSPRGGGVRTGELFF. DNA of the CDR3: TGTGCCAGCAGCCCCCGGGGAGGGGGAGTCCGAACCGGGGAGCTGTTTTTT. Complete variable domain (other parts from reference TRBV7-9 and TRBJ2-2): DTGVSQNPRHKITKRGQNVTFRCDPISEHNRLYWYRQTLGQGPEFLTYFQNEAQLEKSRLLSDRFSAERPKGSFSTLEIQRTEQGDSAMYLCASSPRGGGVRTGELFFGEGSRLTVL.

The V and J genes are TRBV5-1 and TRBJ2-1; TRBD1 aligns across 8 bases. V gave up 5 bases and J gave up 4 bases; unmatched junction bases: 5. The CDR3 contains 14 residues. Germline assignment: CDR1 SGHRS and CDR2 YFSETQ. CDR3 residues: CASRPGGRYNEQFF. The DNA for the CDR3 is TGCGCCAGCAGGCCAGGGGGCCGATACAATGAGCAGTTCTTC. The full variable domain, in which reference TRBV5-1 and TRBJ2-1 provide the parts outside the CDR3, is KAGVTQTPRYLIKTRGQQVTLSCSPISGHRSVSWYQQTPGQGLQFLFEYFSETQRNKGNFPGRFSGRQFSNSRSEMNVSTLELGDSALYLCASRPGGRYNEQFFGPGTRLTVL.

The chain is built from TRBV7-8 and TRBJ1-2, with D perhaps TRBD1 (5 bases). The CDR3 sequence is 17 residues long. With 1 base removed from V and 2 bases from J, the gap between germline ends came to 17 bases. Germline V gene lookup returns CDR1 SGHVS and CDR2 FQNEAQ. CDR3 protein: CASSLGPFGGGNYGYTF. The CDR3 DNA is TGTGCCAGCAGCTTAGGCCCCTTCGGGGGTGGGAACTATGGCTACACCTTC.

The chain couples TRBV5-1 to TRBJ2-3, with 13 bases fitting TRBD2. V was pared by 5 bases and J by 3 bases, with 3 bases of the junction left unmatched. Per germline, CDR1 SGHRS and CDR2 YFSETQ. The CDR3 totals 15 residues. The CDR3 sequence: CASRLAGGQTDTQYF. The CDR3 DNA reads as TGCGCCAGCAGACTAGCGGGAGGGCAGACAGATACGCAGTATTTT.

This clone has a handful of counts. The CDR3 DNA reads as TGTGCCAGCAGCTTACTACTCGGACAGGGTGACACTGAAGCTTTCTTT. Encoded protein: CASSLLLGQGDTEAFF. J is TRBJ1-1 and V is TRBV11-2; 8 bases map to TRBD1. Trimming at V came to 2 bases and at J to 3 bases, leaving 8 bases not matched to a gene. The germline V gene encodes CDR1 SGHAT and CDR2 FQNNGV. CDR3 length equals 16 residues.

The chain combines TRBV5-4 with TRBJ2-1; 14 nucleotides align to TRBD2. The V gene's germline CDR1 is SGHNT and CDR2 YYREEE (reference sequence). The junction had 9 bases not matched to a gene; V was cut back by 5 bases and J by 8 bases. This CDR3 contains 16 residues. The CDR3 loop reads CASRGTSGSIADEQFF. The CDR3 DNA reads TGTGCCAGCAGGGGGACTAGCGGGAGTATCGCGGATGAGCAGTTCTTC.

J is TRBJ2-1 and V is TRBV28, with D possibly TRBD2 on 5 matching bases. Germline CDR1 MDHEN, CDR2 SYDVKM. Trimming removed 4 bases at V and 4 bases at J, with 14 bases between. The CDR3 has 15 amino acids. CDR3 region: CASSWTPRGYNEQFF. The CDR3 DNA is TGTGCCAGCAGTTGGACTCCTCGAGGGTACAATGAGCAGTTCTTC.

The chain links TRBV4-1 to TRBJ2-3; unclear D gene. The CDR3 has 14 amino acids. Per the germline V gene, CDR1 is MGHRA and CDR2 is YSYEKL. V dropped 6 bases and J dropped 0 bases, with 10 bases sitting between them. DNA for the CDR3: TGCGCCAGCAGAAGACTCCTCAGCACAGATACGCAGTATTTT. It yields the protein CASRRLLSTDTQYF.

The rearrangement joins TRBV11-2 to TRBJ1-6; D is possibly TRBD1 (6 bases). Germline assignment: CDR1 SGHAT and CDR2 FQNNGV. Trimming took off 5 bases at V and 7 bases at J, with 9 bases between the two ends. This CDR3 is built from 13 residues. CDR3 in amino acids: CASSAQGNSPLHF. The CDR3 DNA reads as TGTGCCAGCAGCGCCCAGGGGAATTCACCCCTCCACTTT.

This chain connects TRBV3-1 (or the pseudogene TRBV3-2) to TRBJ1-5; no reliable D call. Per the germline V gene, CDR1 is LGHDT and CDR2 is YNNKEL (reference sequence). The CDR3 totals 12 residues. Trimming removed 1 base at V and 5 bases at J, with 3 bases between. The CDR3 loop reads CASSQADQPQHF. The CDR3 nucleotides are TGTGCCAGCAGCCAAGCCGATCAGCCCCAGCATTTT.

This chain joins TRBV6-6 and TRBJ2-1, with TRBD2 matching 11 bases. Losses at the gene ends were 7 bases for V and 2 bases for J; bases not matched to a gene: 4. Per germline, CDR1 MNHNY and CDR2 SVGAGI (reference sequence). The CDR3 is made up of 15 amino acids. CDR3 loop: CASTTTSGAYNEQFF. The CDR3 bases are TGTGCCAGCACCACGACTAGCGGGGCCTACAATGAGCAGTTCTTC.

This clone has only a few counts. V and J are TRBV5-4 and TRBJ2-2; 10 bases match TRBD1. Trimming at V came to 4 bases and at J to 4 bases, leaving 7 bases not matched to a gene. CDR3 size: 16 residues. In germline, CDR1 is SGHNT, CDR2 YYREEE (reference sequence). The DNA of the CDR3 is TGTGCCAGCAGCAGAGGGACAGGGGCCAGCACCGGGGAGCTGTTTTTT. Protein: CASSRGTGASTGELFF.

The sample holds a few counts of this clone. V usage is TRBV7-2 and J usage is TRBJ1-3, with 11 bases fitting TRBD1. CDR1 and CDR2 from the germline V gene are SGHTA and FQGNSA. The trim removed 6 bases at V and 7 bases at J, leaving 5 bases unmatched. This CDR3 contains 14 residues. CDR3 sequence reads: CASSRDRGFNTIYF. As DNA, the CDR3 is TGTGCCAGCAGTCGGGACAGGGGGTTCAACACCATATATTTT.

V gene TRBV11-2 combines with J gene TRBJ2-2; unclear D gene. The CDR3 length is 15 residues. Germline loops: CDR1 SGHAT, CDR2 FQNNGV. Deletions cut 0 bases from V and 5 bases from J, with 10 bases between. The CDR3 DNA sequence: TGTGCCAGCAGCTTAGATCTGGGCAGGACCGGGGAGCTGTTTTTT. Protein: CASSLDLGRTGELFF.

The rearrangement links TRBV5-6 to TRBJ1-2; 9 bases map to TRBD1. The V segment lost 1 base and the J segment 7 bases; nucleotides outside the gene matches: 5. This CDR3 is 14 amino acids long. From germline, CDR1 is SGHDT and CDR2 YYEEEE. The CDR3 spells CASSLWGQGRGYTF. CDR3 coding DNA: TGTGCCAGCAGCTTGTGGGGACAGGGCCGTGGCTACACCTTC.

V usage is TRBV28 and J usage is TRBJ1-3; no clear D. Germline V gives CDR1 MDHEN, CDR2 SYDVKM. CDR3 length equals 11 residues. Trimming took 3 bases from V and 14 from J, leaving 11 bases between them. CDR3 region: CASSLRNRVYF. The CDR3 DNA is TGTGCCAGCAGTTTGCGTAACCGCGTATATTTT.

This chain joins TRBV5-1 and TRBJ1-1; TRBD1 is a possible D gene (6 bases). Per the germline V gene, CDR1 is SGHRS and CDR2 is YFSETQ. The CDR3 contains 14 residues. Trimming shortened V by 2 bases and J by 1 base, and 9 bases separated the two germline ends. The CDR3 sequence: CASSFQTGNTEAFF. In DNA form, the CDR3 reads TGCGCCAGCAGCTTCCAGACAGGGAACACTGAAGCTTTCTTT.

The chain has TRBV19 and TRBJ2-2; 14 bases match TRBD2. The CDR3 loop spans 16 amino acids. Unmatched junction bases numbered 8, after V lost 10 bases and J lost 4 bases. CDR1 LNHDA and CDR2 SQIVND come from the germline V gene (reference sequence). CDR3 sequence: CAIRTSGRWGTGELFF. CDR3 nucleotides: TGTGCCATCCGGACTAGCGGGAGGTGGGGCACCGGGGAGCTGTTTTTT.

The chain recombines TRBV11-3 with TRBJ2-3, with TRBD2 identical over 7 bases. The CDR3 contains 15 residues. The germline V gene has CDR1 SGHNT and CDR2 YENEEA. With V trimmed by 6 bases and J by 2 bases, 8 bases remained unmatched. This CDR3 is CASSLNSGHTDTQYF. CDR3 DNA: TGTGCCAGCAGTCTAAATAGCGGGCACACAGATACGCAGTATTTT.

The chain is built from TRBV25-1 and TRBJ2-5; 7 nucleotides match TRBD2. The CDR3 has 13 residues. CDR1 MGHDK and CDR2 SYGVNS come from the germline V gene. Trimming took 1 base from V and 4 from J; bases not matched to a gene: 0. CDR3 sequence reads: CASSEWGGETQYF. DNA for the CDR3: TGTGCCAGCAGTGAATGGGGGGGAGAGACCCAGTACTTC.